Below, 20 T cell receptor beta chains from the same sample are listed, as sequenced in a study of shared clonotypes between healthy human individuals. Sequencing was performed with immunoSEQ multiplex PCR; in TCRdb, only in-frame clones are kept and a portion is missing. Of about 1 million clones listed, about 80% are singletons. The sequenced material came from memory CD4+ T cells sorted from blood. Subset defined: CD45RA-negative fraction. The source of these receptors is a man younger than 35 in good health.

The CDR3, as DNA: TGTGCCAGCAGCCCAGGGGCAGGGCCGAGCTCCTACGAGCAGTACTTC. As protein: CASSPGAGPSSYEQYF. The rearrangement uses TRBV11-3 and TRBJ2-5; tentatively, D is TRBD1 (6 bases). The tail of the sequence fits TRBJ2-7 better, so the J call may be wrong. This CDR3 spans 16 amino acids. Looked up from germline, CDR1 is SGHNT and CDR2 is YENEEA.

To note about this clone: A far more abundant clone sits one base away, making this likely a read error. This sequence joins TRBV7-2 and TRBJ1-5; D perhaps matches TRBD1 (5 bases). This CDR3 region has 13 residues. Germline values: CDR1 SGHTA, CDR2 FQGNSA. The CDR3 nucleotides are TGTGTCAGCAGCTTGGAGGGGAATCAGCCCCAGCATTTT. This translates into CVSSLEGNQPQHF. Together with reference TRBV7-2 and TRBJ1-5, the CDR3 gives the full variable domain: GAGVSQSPSNKVTEKGKDVELRCDPISGHTALYWYRQSLGQGLEFLIYFQGNSAPDKSGLPSDRFSAERTGGSVSTLTIQRTQQEDSAVYLCVSSLEGNQPQHFGDGTRLSIL.

The rearrangement links TRBV7-2 to TRBJ2-1; D may be TRBD2 (6 bases). The V gene's germline CDR1 is SGHTA and CDR2 FQGNSA. V lost 6 bases and J 4 bases, leaving 22 bases between the germline ends. This CDR3 comprises 17 residues. The CDR3 DNA reads TGTGCCAGCAGGCGGGACTTCTCAGCACTACCATACAATGAGCAGTTCTTC. It codes for CASRRDFSALPYNEQFF.

J is TRBJ2-4 and V is TRBV5-1; D gene ambiguous. The V end was cut by 0 bases, the J end by 0 bases, with 7 bases between. Germline values: CDR1 SGHRS, CDR2 YFSETQ. The CDR3 runs to 15 residues. The CDR3 nucleotides read TGCGCCAGCAGCTTGGAGGATCTAGCCAAAAACATTCAGTACTTC. Protein product: CASSLEDLAKNIQYF.

There are a few counts of this clone. The chain has TRBV18 and TRBJ1-4, with D maybe TRBD1 (5 bases). V was trimmed by 4 bases and J by 3 bases, leaving 15 bases between them. The CDR3 has 16 amino acids. Germline V gene data show CDR1 as KGHSH and CDR2 as LQKENI. The CDR3 DNA sequence: TGTGCCAGCTCACTTGGACCGGGACGCTCTAATGAAAAACTGTTTTTT. Translation: CASSLGPGRSNEKLFF.

The chain combines TRBV11-2 with TRBJ2-7; D not certain. The V gene lost 4 bases and the J gene lost 6 bases, with 13 bases spanning the gap. Germline V gene sequence: CDR1 SGHAT, CDR2 FQNNGV. CDR3 size: 13 residues. The CDR3 coding sequence is TGTGCCAGCAGCTCTTATTCCGCTCTCGAGCAGTACTTC. Translation gives CASSSYSALEQYF.

V usage is TRBV7-2 and J usage is TRBJ1-1; no firm D call. The V end was cut by 2 bases, the J end by 5 bases, with 21 bases between. CDR1 and CDR2 from the germline V gene are SGHTA and FQGNSA. CDR3 length: 17 residues. This CDR3 reads CASSLIPSGLIVTEAFF. In DNA, the CDR3 is TGTGCCAGCAGCTTAATTCCATCTGGGTTGATAGTGACTGAAGCTTTCTTT.

This clone was seen once. The chain uses TRBV10-3 and TRBJ2-3; 10 nucleotides align to TRBD2. Trimming cost V 6 bases and J 3 bases; bases outside gene matches: 3. There are 14 residues in the CDR3. Germline CDR1 ENHRY, CDR2 SYGVKD. CDR3: CAIRALAGTDTQYF. In nucleotides, the CDR3 is TGTGCCATCAGGGCACTAGCGGGGACAGATACGCAGTATTTT.

This rearrangement joins TRBV6-1 to TRBJ1-4, with D unclear. Trimming pared 5 bases from V and 5 bases from J, leaving 12 bases between. Germline CDR1 and CDR2: MNHNS and SASEGT. This CDR3 is built from 14 residues. For the CDR3, the DNA is TGTGCCAGCAGTACCGGGCGCCTAAATGAAAAACTGTTTTTT. It translates to CASSTGRLNEKLFF.

The chain has TRBV18 and TRBJ2-3; D gene ambiguous. The CDR3 has 13 residues. Looked up from germline, CDR1 is KGHSH and CDR2 is LQKENI. V lost 4 bases and J 0 bases, leaving 5 bases between the germline ends. CDR3 sequence: CASSQQSTDTQYF. The CDR3 DNA sequence: TGTGCCAGCTCACAACAGAGCACAGATACGCAGTATTTT.

Of note for this clone: This may be a read error: a much more frequent sequence differs by one nucleotide. Other DNA sequences from this sample encode an identical CDR3 as well. The chain employs TRBV9 and TRBJ1-6; TRBD1 might be the D (5 bases). The CDR3 totals 16 residues. V was pared by 0 bases and J by 10 bases, with 17 bases between. Germline V gene sequence: CDR1 SGDLS, CDR2 YYNGEE. CDR3 region: CASSVVGAGRNSPLHF. The CDR3 DNA sequence: TGTGCCAGCAGCGTAGTTGGGGCAGGGAGGAACTCACCCCTCCACTTT.

This chain connects TRBV5-5 to TRBJ2-5; D not certain. Germline CDR1 and CDR2: SGHKS and YYEKEE (reference sequence). The CDR3 extends over 13 amino acids. The V end was cut by 4 bases, the J end by 5 bases, with 12 bases between. CDR3 DNA: TGTGCCAGCAGCCCGACCTGGCGGGAGACCCAGTACTTC. Translation gives CASSPTWRETQYF.

The V and J genes are TRBV25-1 and TRBJ1-6; D unclear. V was trimmed by 4 bases and J by 1 base, leaving 2 bases between them. Per germline, CDR1 MGHDK and CDR2 SYGVNS. This CDR3 contains 13 residues. CDR3 loop: CASSGSYNSPLHF. DNA for the CDR3: TGTGCCAGCAGTGGATCCTATAATTCACCCCTCCACTTT.

CDR3 amino acids: CAWSVLFGQGHTEAFF. The DNA of the CDR3 is TGTGCCTGGAGTGTACTCTTTGGGCAGGGGCACACTGAAGCTTTCTTT. The genes are TRBV30 and TRBJ1-1; D possibly corresponds to TRBD1 (6 bases). Germline CDR1 and CDR2: GTSNPN and SVGIG (reference sequence). This CDR3 region has 16 residues. The ends were cut back, 0 bases at V and 3 bases at J, with 17 bases in the middle.

The chain recombines TRBV4-1 with TRBJ2-5; the match to TRBD2 covers 10 bases. Germline CDR1 MGHRA, CDR2 YSYEKL. Losses at the gene ends were 1 base for V and 2 bases for J; bases not matched to a gene: 7. This CDR3 region has 17 residues. CDR3 protein: CASSQGPSGGAQETQYF. In DNA form, the CDR3 reads TGCGCCAGCAGCCAAGGACCTAGCGGGGGAGCACAAGAGACCCAGTACTTC.

This clone has only one observation. The chain links TRBV4-3 to TRBJ2-3; D call uncertain. Germline lookup yields CDR1 LGHNA and CDR2 YSLEER. V was trimmed by 0 bases and J by 8 bases, leaving 18 bases between them. This CDR3 is 16 amino acids long. The CDR3 here is CASSQDRPTGFGTQYF. As DNA, the CDR3 is TGCGCCAGCAGCCAAGACCGACCGACTGGCTTTGGTACGCAGTATTTT.

V usage is TRBV4-3 and J usage is TRBJ1-1; TRBD1 might be the D (6 bases). The CDR3 is made up of 14 amino acids. The germline V gene has CDR1 LGHNA and CDR2 YSLEER. The V end was cut by 4 bases, the J end by 1 base, with 10 bases between. The CDR3 loop is CASSRGTKNTEAFF. CDR3 sequence (DNA): TGCGCCAGCAGCCGCGGGACAAAGAACACTGAAGCTTTCTTT.

The rearrangement joins TRBV7-2 to TRBJ2-7; D is uncertain. The length of the CDR3 is 13 residues. Trimming removed 5 bases from V and 1 base from J, with 9 bases in between. CDR1 and CDR2 from the germline V gene are SGHTA and FQGNSA. The CDR3 loop reads CASSIGRSYEQYF. The CDR3 coding sequence is TGTGCCAGCAGCATCGGTAGGTCCTACGAGCAGTACTTC.

The genes are TRBV15 and TRBJ1-5; possibly TRBD1 for D (5 bases). Germline V gene data show CDR1 as LNHNV and CDR2 as YYDKDF (reference sequence). Trimming took off 0 bases at V and 1 base at J, with 16 bases between the two ends. The CDR3 is made up of 18 amino acids. The CDR3 is CATSRDLFLGESNQPQHF. CDR3 in DNA: TGTGCCACCAGCAGAGATCTTTTCTTGGGGGAAAGCAATCAGCCCCAGCATTTT.

This clone was recorded only once. The V and J genes are TRBV14 and TRBJ2-6, with no clear D. The CDR3 totals 14 residues. The ends were cut back, 4 bases at V and 2 bases at J, with 6 bases in the middle. CDR1 SGHDN and CDR2 FVKESK come from the germline V gene. The CDR3 here is CASSPPAGANVLTF. The CDR3 region has the DNA TGTGCCAGCAGCCCCCCGGCTGGGGCCAACGTCCTGACTTTC.